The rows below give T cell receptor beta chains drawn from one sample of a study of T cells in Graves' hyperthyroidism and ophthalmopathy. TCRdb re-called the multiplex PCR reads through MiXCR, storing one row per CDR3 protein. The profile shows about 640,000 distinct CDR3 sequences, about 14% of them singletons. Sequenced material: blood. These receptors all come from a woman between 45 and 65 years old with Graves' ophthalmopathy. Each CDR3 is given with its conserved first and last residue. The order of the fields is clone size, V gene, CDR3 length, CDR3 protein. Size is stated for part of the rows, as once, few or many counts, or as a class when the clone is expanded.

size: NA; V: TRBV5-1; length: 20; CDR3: CASSYGTSGSVSSGANVLTF
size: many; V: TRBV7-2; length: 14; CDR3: CASSLGTGGSGYTF
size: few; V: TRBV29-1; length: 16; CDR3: CSVEDLGGNSGNTIYF
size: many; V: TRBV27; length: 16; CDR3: CASSEGYRPSTDTQYF
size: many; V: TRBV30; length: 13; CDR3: CAWAGGAYNEQFF
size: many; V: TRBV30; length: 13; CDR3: CAIIIQGREGYTF
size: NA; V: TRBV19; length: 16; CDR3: CASSISGTGRYQPQHF
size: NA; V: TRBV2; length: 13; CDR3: CASSVQLYNEQFF
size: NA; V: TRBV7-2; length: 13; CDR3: CASTPSENQPQHF
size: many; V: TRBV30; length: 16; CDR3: CAWSSARDRLSKTQYF